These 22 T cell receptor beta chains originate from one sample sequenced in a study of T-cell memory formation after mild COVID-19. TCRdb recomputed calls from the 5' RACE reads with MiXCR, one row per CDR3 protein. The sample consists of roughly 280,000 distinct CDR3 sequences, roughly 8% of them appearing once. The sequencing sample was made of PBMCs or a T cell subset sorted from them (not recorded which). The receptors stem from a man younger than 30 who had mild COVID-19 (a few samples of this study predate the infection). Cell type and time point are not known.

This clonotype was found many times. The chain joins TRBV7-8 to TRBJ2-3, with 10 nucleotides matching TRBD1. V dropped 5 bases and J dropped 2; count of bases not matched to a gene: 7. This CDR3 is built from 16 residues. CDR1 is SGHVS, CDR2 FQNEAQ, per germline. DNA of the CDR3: TGTGCCAGCAGCCCCGGGACAGGGGCCTACACAGATACGCAGTATTTT. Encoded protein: CASSPGTGAYTDTQYF.

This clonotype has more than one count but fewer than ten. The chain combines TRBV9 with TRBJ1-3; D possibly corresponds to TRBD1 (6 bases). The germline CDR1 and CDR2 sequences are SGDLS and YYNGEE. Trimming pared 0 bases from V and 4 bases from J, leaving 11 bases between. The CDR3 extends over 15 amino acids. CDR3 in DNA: TGTGCCAGCAGCGTAGCGGCAGGGGCAGGAAACACCATATATTTT. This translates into CASSVAAGAGNTIYF.

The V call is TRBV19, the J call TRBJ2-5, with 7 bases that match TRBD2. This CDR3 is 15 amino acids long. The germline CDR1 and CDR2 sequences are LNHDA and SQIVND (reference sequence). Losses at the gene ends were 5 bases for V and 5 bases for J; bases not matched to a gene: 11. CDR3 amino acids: CASSASGTTGETQYF. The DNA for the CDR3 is TGTGCCAGTAGTGCGAGCGGGACCACGGGGGAGACCCAGTACTTC. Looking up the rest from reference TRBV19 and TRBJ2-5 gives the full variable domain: DGGITQSPKYLFRKEGQNVTLSCEQNLNHDAMYWYRQDPGQGLRLIYYSQIVNDFQKGDIAEGYSVSREKKESFPLTVTSAQKNPTAFYLCASSASGTTGETQYFGPGTRLLVL.

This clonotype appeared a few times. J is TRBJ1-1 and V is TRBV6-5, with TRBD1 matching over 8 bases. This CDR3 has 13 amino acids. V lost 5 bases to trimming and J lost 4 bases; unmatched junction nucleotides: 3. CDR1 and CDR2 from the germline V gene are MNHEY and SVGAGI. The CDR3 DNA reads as TGTGCCAGCAGTGACAGGGGAGTCACTGAAGCTTTCTTT. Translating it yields CASSDRGVTEAFF.

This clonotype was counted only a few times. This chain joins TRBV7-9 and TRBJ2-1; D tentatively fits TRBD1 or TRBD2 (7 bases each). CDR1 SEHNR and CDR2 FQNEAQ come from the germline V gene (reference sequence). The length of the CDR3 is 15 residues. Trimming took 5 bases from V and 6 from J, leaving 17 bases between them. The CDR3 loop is CASSQGTAGSNEQFF. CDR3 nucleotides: TGTGCCAGCAGCCAGGGGACAGCGGGGAGCAATGAGCAGTTCTTC.

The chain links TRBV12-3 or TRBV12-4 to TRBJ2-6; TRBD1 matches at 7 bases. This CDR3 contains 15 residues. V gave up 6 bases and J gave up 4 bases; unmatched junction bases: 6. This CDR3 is CASSIGTAGANVLTF. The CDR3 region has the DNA TGTGCCAGCAGCATCGGGACAGCCGGGGCCAACGTCCTGACTTTC.

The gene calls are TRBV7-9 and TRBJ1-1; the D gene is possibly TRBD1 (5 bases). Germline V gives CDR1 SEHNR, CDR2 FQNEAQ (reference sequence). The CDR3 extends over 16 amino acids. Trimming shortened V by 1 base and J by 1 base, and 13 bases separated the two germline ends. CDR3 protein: CASSLETWGENTEAFF. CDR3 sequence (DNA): TGTGCCAGCAGCTTAGAAACCTGGGGGGAGAACACTGAAGCTTTCTTT.

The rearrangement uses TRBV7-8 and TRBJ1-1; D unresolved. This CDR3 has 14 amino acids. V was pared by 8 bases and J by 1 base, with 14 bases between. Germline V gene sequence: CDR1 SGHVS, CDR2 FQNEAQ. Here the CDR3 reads CASDSGGGNTEAFF. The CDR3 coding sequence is TGTGCCAGCGATTCCGGTGGCGGGAACACTGAAGCTTTCTTT.

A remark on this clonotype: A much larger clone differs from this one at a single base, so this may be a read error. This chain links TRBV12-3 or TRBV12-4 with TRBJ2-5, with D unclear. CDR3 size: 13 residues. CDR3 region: CASSSIDQETHYF. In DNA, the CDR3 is TGTGCCAGCAGCTCCATAGACCAAGAGACCCATTACTTC.

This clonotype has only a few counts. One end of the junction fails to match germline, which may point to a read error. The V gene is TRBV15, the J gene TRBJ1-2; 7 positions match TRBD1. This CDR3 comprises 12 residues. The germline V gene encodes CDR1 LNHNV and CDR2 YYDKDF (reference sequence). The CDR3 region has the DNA TGTGCCACCAGCCGAGACAGGGTTGGCTACACCTTC. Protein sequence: CATSRDRVGYTF.

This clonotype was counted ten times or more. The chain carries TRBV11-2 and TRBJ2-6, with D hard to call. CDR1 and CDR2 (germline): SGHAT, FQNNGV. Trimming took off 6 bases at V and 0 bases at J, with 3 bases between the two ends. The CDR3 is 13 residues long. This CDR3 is CASRSSGANVLTF. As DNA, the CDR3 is TGTGCCAGCAGATCCTCTGGGGCCAACGTCCTGACTTTC.

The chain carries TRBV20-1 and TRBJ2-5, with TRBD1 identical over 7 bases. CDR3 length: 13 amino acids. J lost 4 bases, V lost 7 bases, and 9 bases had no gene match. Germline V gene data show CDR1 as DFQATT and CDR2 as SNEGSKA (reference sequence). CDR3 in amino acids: CSGAVRGTETQYF. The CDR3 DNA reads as TGCAGTGGGGCGGTCAGGGGGACAGAGACCCAGTACTTC.

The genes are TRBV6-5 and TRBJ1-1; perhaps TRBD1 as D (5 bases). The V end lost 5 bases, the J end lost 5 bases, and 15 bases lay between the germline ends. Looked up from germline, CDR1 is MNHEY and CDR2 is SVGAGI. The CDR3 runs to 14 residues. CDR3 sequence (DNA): TGTGCCAGCAGTATCCGACAGCAGGGAACTGAAGCTTTCTTT. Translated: CASSIRQQGTEAFF.

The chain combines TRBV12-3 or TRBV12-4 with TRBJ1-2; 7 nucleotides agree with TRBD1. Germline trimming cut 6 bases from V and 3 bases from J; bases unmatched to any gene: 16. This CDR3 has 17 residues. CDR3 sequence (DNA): TGTGCCAGCAGCCCAACCTTACAGGGGCGACCAGACTATGGCTACACCTTC. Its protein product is CASSPTLQGRPDYGYTF.

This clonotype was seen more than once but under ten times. This chain's CDR3 is CASSTRTGGGYGYTF. CDR3 DNA: TGTGCCAGCAGCACCAGGACAGGGGGAGGCTATGGCTACACCTTC. V usage is TRBV21-1 and J usage is TRBJ1-2; the table's D call, TRBD1, was not checked against the DNA. TRBV21-1 is a recognized pseudogene. The CDR3 has 15 residues.

CDR3 in amino acids: CASSVGGTNTEAFF. The CDR3 DNA reads TGTGCCAGCAGCGTAGGGGGAACGAACACTGAAGCTTTCTTT. The V gene is TRBV9, the J gene TRBJ1-1; the D is unclear. There are 14 residues in the CDR3. Between the trimmed V and J ends, which lost 0 bases and 1 base, there was a span of 7 bases. Looked up from germline, CDR1 is SGDLS and CDR2 is YYNGEE.

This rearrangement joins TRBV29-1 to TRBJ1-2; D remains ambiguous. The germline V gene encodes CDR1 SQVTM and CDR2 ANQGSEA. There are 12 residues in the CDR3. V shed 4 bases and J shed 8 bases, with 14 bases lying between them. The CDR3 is CSVVWAAGGYTF. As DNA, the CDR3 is TGCAGCGTTGTTTGGGCGGCGGGAGGCTACACCTTC.

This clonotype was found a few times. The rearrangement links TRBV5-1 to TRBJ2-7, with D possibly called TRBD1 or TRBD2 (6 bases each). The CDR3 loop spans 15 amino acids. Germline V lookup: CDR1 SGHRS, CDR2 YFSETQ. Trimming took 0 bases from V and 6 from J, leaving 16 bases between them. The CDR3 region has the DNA TGCGCCAGCAGCTTGGTGGCAGGGGAGGTCCGCGAGCAGTACTTC. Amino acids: CASSLVAGEVREQYF.

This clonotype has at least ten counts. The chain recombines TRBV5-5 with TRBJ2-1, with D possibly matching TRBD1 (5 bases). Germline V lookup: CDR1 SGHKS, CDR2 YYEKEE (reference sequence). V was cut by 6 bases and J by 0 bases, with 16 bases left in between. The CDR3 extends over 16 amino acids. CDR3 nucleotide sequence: TGTGCCAGCACCCCGCAAGGGGCCACCTCCTACAATGAGCAGTTCTTC. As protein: CASTPQGATSYNEQFF.

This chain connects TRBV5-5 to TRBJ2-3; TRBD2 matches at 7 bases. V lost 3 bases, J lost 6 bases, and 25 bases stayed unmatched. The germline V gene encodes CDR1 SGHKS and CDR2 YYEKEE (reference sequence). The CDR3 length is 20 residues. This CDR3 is CASSSKQFIPGLHQGDTQYF. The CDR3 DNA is TGTGCCAGCAGCTCTAAGCAATTCATACCGGGACTACACCAAGGGGATACGCAGTATTTT.

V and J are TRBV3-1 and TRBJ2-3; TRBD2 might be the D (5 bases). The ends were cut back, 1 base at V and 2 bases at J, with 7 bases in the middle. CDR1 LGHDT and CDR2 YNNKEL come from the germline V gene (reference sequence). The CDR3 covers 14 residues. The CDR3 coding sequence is TGTGCCAGCAGCCAAGCGGGGATCACAGATACGCAGTATTTT. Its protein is CASSQAGITDTQYF.

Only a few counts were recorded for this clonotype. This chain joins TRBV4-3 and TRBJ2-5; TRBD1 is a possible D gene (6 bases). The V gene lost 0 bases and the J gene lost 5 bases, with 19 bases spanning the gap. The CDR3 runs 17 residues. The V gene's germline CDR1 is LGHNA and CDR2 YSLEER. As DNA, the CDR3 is TGCGCCAGCAGCCAAGATGTGGTGGGTTTGGGGGCCGAGACCCAGTACTTC. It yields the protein CASSQDVVGLGAETQYF.